This T cell receptor beta chain was sequenced for a study of neurological immune-mediated disorders. MiXCR was run by TCRdb on the 5' RACE reads, yielding one entry per CDR3 protein. The profile covers about 80,000 distinct CDR3 sequences, with around 4.5% appearing a single time and roughly 5.6% taken by the ten largest. The time point denotes: longitudinal time-point 3. Unsorted libraries were derived from 2 million PBMCs stored at -80 C. The clonotype originates from a woman aged 55-69 years with multiple sclerosis. The sample taken for sequencing was PBMCs.

Written as DNA, the CDR3 is TGTGCCAGCAGCTTGGGGGGGGTCCTTGGGGACAATGAGCAGTTCTTC. It codes for CASSLGGVLGDNEQFF. The chain links TRBV5-6 to TRBJ2-1, with a weak D call TRBD2 (6 bases). The germline CDR1 and CDR2 sequences are SGHDT and YYEEEE. The CDR3 length is 16 residues. V was clipped by 0 bases and J by 5 bases, with 15 bases between them.